This TCR beta chain was captured in a study of blood T cell repertoires in COVID-19. Study-level information: From the United States, Italy and Spain came samples of acute and convalescent COVID-19. T cells, B-cell-depleted T cells, or PBMCs supplied cDNA or gDNA.

The length of the CDR3 is 18 residues. The germline gives CDR1 SQVTM, CDR2 ANQGSEA. J lost 0 bases, V lost 4 bases, and 12 bases had no gene match. Authors' processing steps: Estimation of nucleated cell counts was performed using reference gene primer amplification. The method was immunoSEQ multiplex PCR; TCRdb's version includes in-frame clones alone and lacks a portion of them. V and J calls plus clone size are reproduced from that table; the DNA served to infer D and trimming. Of about 140,000 clones listed, 87% are singletons. The sample consisted of peripheral blood. The TCR sequence derives from a woman aged 45-60 years with acute or convalescent COVID-19. The V call is TRBV29-1, the J call TRBJ2-1; TRBD1 matches 10 bases. This CDR3 is CSVGRDRGAPSSYNEQFF. The CDR3 region has the DNA TGCAGCGTTGGGCGGGACAGGGGCGCGCCGAGCTCCTACAATGAGCAGTTCTTC.